Included here is one T cell receptor beta chain sequence, with context. Its antigen remains unidentified. The CDR3 is 14 residues long. Germline CDR1 MNHEY, CDR2 SVGAGI. Trimming took off 2 bases at V and 4 bases at J, with 11 bases between the two ends. This entry belongs to a study of cytomegalovirus exposure and HLA in healthy donors. About the research overall: Among the roughly 400 genotyped donors, around 85% were placed in the Caucasian-associated ancestry cluster. Study-wide results and caveats: Across HLA loci, a later analysis found differing TCR association rates, with DRB1 most and HLA-C fewest. In an earlier analysis, about 87% or about 30%: the productive usage of most TCR beta V segments. Researchers catalogued roughly 150 TCR beta chains as cytomegalovirus-associated.

This PCR relied on a set of 60 Vbeta primers and 13 Jbeta primers. Assay used: immunoSEQ multiplex PCR; TCRdb lists only in-frame clones, some missing. The repertoire holds 130,000 to 150,000 clones, just under 80% seen once, with approximately 2.3% in the top ten. V is TRBV6-5 and J is TRBJ1-1, with a tentative D call TRBD1 (5 bases). The receptor comes from a man aged 30 to 45 in good health and CMV-seronegative. The material sequenced was PBMCs. This CDR3 is CASSYRGIGTEAFF. The CDR3 nucleotides read TGTGCCAGCAGTTACCGGGGGATCGGCACTGAAGCTTTCTTT.